This T cell receptor (beta chain) was found in a study of T cells expressing NK-cell markers. Study-level information: The sequencing cohort of eight donors included seven HCMV-seropositive individuals and one seronegative individual. Findings and caveats of the study: About 1.0-7.5% of CD8+ T cells in several donors belonged to dominant NKG2C+ clonotypes. Four of the donors also had these clonotypes leading their CD3+CD56-NKG2C+ fraction.

CDR3 length: 12 amino acids. Germline V CDR1 and CDR2: SGHNT, YYREEE (reference sequence). A remark on this clonotype: Its target is unknown.

Scientists made TCR beta cDNA using 5'RACE template switching with UMIs. Each CDR3 protein gets one entry in TCRdb, which reprocessed the 5' RACE reads and gives no DNA. The sample holds over 200,000 distinct CDR3 sequences. The V call is TRBV5-4, the J call TRBJ1-2. Material: blood T cells: a sorted CD56 or NKG2C T cell subset, CD4+ or CD8+ T cells, or bulk PBMC T cells (not recorded which). This sequence was found in a man younger than 35 in good health. The CDR3 loop reads CASSLLGGGYTF. The full variable domain, rest sourced from reference TRBV5-4 and TRBJ1-2, is ETGVTQSPTHLIKTRGQQVTLRCSSQSGHNTVSWYQQALGQGPQFIFQYYREEENGRGNFPPRFSGLQFPNYSSELNVNALELDDSALYLCASSLLGGGYTFGSGTRLTVV.